These 27 T cell receptor beta chains were sequenced from one sample in a study of T cells in Graves' hyperthyroidism and ophthalmopathy. RNA transcripts yielded amplified TCR beta CDR3 regions. A set of HTBI primers served as the primers for a first-round RT-PCR of the TCR CDR3. TCRdb re-called the multiplex PCR reads with MiXCR, one entry per CDR3 protein. This table has 480,000 or so distinct CDR3 sequences, around 14% appearing once. Source material: blood. These receptors were obtained from a woman aged 18-29 years with Graves' hyperthyroidism.

V and J are TRBV9 and TRBJ2-1; 9 nucleotides match TRBD2. Germline assignment: CDR1 SGDLS and CDR2 YYNGEE. J lost 6 bases, V lost 4 bases, and 8 bases had no gene match. The CDR3 extends over 15 amino acids. CDR3 DNA: TGTGCCAGCAGCCCGCCGAATAGCGGGAGCAATGAGCAGTTCTTC. Its protein product is CASSPPNSGSNEQFF.

There are many counts of this clonotype. The rearrangement links TRBV13 to TRBJ2-1, with 13 bases fitting TRBD2. The CDR3 sequence is 17 residues long. Germline V gives CDR1 PRHDT, CDR2 FYEKMQ (reference sequence). Unmatched junction bases numbered 10, after V lost 2 bases and J lost 9 bases. CDR3 sequence: CASSLFVGLAGASEQFF. The CDR3 nucleotides are TGTGCCAGCAGCTTATTTGTAGGACTAGCGGGAGCTAGTGAGCAGTTCTTC.

The chain carries TRBV5-1 and TRBJ1-5; D may be TRBD1 (5 bases). Germline V gives CDR1 SGHRS, CDR2 YFSETQ. Trimming cost V 3 bases and J 0 bases, with 13 bases left between them. This CDR3 region has 16 residues. Written as DNA, the CDR3 is TGCGCCAGCAGCTCCTTGGGACCATATAGCAATCAGCCCCAGCATTTT. It is translated as CASSSLGPYSNQPQHF. Full variable domain (outside the CDR3, taken from reference TRBV5-1 and TRBJ1-5): KAGVTQTPRYLIKTRGQQVTLSCSPISGHRSVSWYQQTPGQGLQFLFEYFSETQRNKGNFPGRFSGRQFSNSRSEMNVSTLELGDSALYLCASSSLGPYSNQPQHFGDGTRLSIL.

The V and J genes are TRBV5-6 and TRBJ2-2; 9 bases match TRBD2. The germline gives CDR1 SGHDT, CDR2 YYEEEE. This CDR3 has 20 residues. V lost 4 bases to trimming and J lost 0 bases; unmatched junction nucleotides: 16. For the CDR3, the DNA is TGTGCCAGCAGCCCGGAGGGGACTAGCTTACCCCTACCGAACACCGGGGAGCTGTTTTTT. This translates into CASSPEGTSLPLPNTGELFF.

This clonotype was recorded a few times. This chain joins TRBV7-9 and TRBJ2-7; no reliable D call. V was cut by 1 base and J by 2 bases, with 6 bases left in between. The CDR3 loop spans 13 amino acids. Germline V gives CDR1 SEHNR, CDR2 FQNEAQ (reference sequence). In DNA form, the CDR3 reads TGTGCCAGCAGCTTAGAGGGTCCCTACGAGCAGTACGTC. This gives the protein CASSLEGPYEQYV.

Concerning this clonotype: A much larger clonotype is one base distant, so this may be a read error. The gene calls are TRBV12-3 or TRBV12-4 and TRBJ1-2, with TRBD1 matching over 11 bases. The CDR3 has 16 residues. V was pared by 7 bases and J by 1 base, with 8 bases of the junction left unmatched. CDR3 nucleotide sequence: TGTGCCAGCACCTCTGGGGACAGGGGGTGTAACTATGGCTACACCTTC. This sequence encodes CASTSGDRGCNYGYTF.

With regard to this clonotype: This may come from a read error, since a much larger clone is one base off. The chain links TRBV6-2 or TRBV6-3 to TRBJ2-1; D uncertain. This CDR3 spans 12 amino acids. V lost 4 bases, J lost 10 bases, and 11 bases lay in between. Germline CDR1 is MNHEY and CDR2 is SVGEGT. This chain's CDR3 is CASSSRTYEQFF. CDR3 nucleotides: TGTGCCAGCAGTTCGCGGACCTACGAGCAGTTCTTC.

This clonotype was seen at least ten times. V and J are TRBV12-3 or TRBV12-4 and TRBJ2-1; D is uncertain. CDR3 length: 12 amino acids. Deletions cut 5 bases from V and 10 bases from J, with 12 bases between. The CDR3 here is CASSRSTWEQFF. Here the CDR3 DNA reads TGTGCCAGCAGTCGATCAACGTGGGAGCAGTTCTTC.

This clonotype was detected ten times or more. At one of its ends the junction is not consistent with the germline gene, which may arise from a read error. This rearrangement joins TRBV28 to TRBJ1-1; no clear D. Looked up from germline, CDR1 is MDHEN and CDR2 is SYDVKM. CDR3 size: 12 residues. CDR3 residues: CACRSGDTEAFF. In DNA form, the CDR3 reads TGTGCCTGCAGGAGCGGGGACACTGAAGCTTTCTTT.

Only a few counts were recorded for this clonotype. DNA of the CDR3: TGTGCCAGCAGCTTATATGGGAGGGCCGTAGCAACGGCTAGCACAGATACGCAGTATTTT. Amino acids: CASSLYGRAVATASTDTQYF. The genes are TRBV7-9 and TRBJ2-3; 7 nucleotides match TRBD2. The CDR3 has 20 amino acids. CDR1 and CDR2 from the germline V gene are SEHNR and FQNEAQ (reference sequence). V shed 2 bases and J 0 bases; nucleotides not matched to a gene: 17.

The J gene is TRBJ1-2, the V gene TRBV29-1; D remains unclear. Trimming left V 3 bases short and J 13 bases short, with 12 bases between. Per the germline V gene, CDR1 is SQVTM and CDR2 is ANQGSEA. The CDR3 is made up of 10 amino acids. CDR3 in DNA: TGCAGCGTTGACGACCTGATGGGCACCTTC. Amino acids: CSVDDLMGTF.

The sample holds a few counts of this clonotype. The chain couples TRBV15 to TRBJ1-5; D is undetermined. With 0 bases removed from V and 3 bases from J, the gap between germline ends came to 9 bases. Germline CDR1 reads LNHNV; CDR2 reads YYDKDF (reference sequence). The CDR3 is made up of 15 amino acids. For the CDR3, the DNA is TGTGCCACCAGCAGAGATCGGGCGATCAATCAGCCCCAGCATTTT. This encodes CATSRDRAINQPQHF.

This clonotype was detected many times. The gene calls are TRBV20-1 and TRBJ1-5; D might be TRBD1 (5 bases). V shed 6 bases and J shed 2 bases, with 17 bases lying between them. CDR1 DFQATT and CDR2 SNEGSKA come from the germline V gene (reference sequence). The length of the CDR3 is 15 residues. The CDR3 is CSAPRPTGRNQPQHF. For the CDR3, the DNA is TGCAGTGCCCCTAGGCCTACGGGACGCAATCAGCCCCAGCATTTT.

This clonotype was recorded a few times. The V call is TRBV28, the J call TRBJ2-1; tentative D call: TRBD2 (6 bases). Per germline, CDR1 MDHEN and CDR2 SYDVKM. V dropped 6 bases and J dropped 7 bases, with 19 bases sitting between them. This CDR3 is built from 15 residues. The CDR3 sequence is CASRPEGIPTNEQFF. The CDR3, as DNA: TGTGCCAGCAGACCGGAGGGCATACCTACGAATGAGCAGTTCTTC.

This clonotype was detected ten times or more. The gene calls are TRBV2 and TRBJ1-2, with 7 bases lining up with TRBD1. This CDR3 has 12 amino acids. Germline CDR1 is SNHLY and CDR2 is FYNNEI. After removal of 6 bases from V and 8 bases from J, the junction contained 6 bases not matched to a gene. CDR3 sequence (DNA): TGTGCCAGCAGGCCCGAGGGGGCGGGCTACACCTTC. It is translated as CASRPEGAGYTF.

This clonotype was counted many times. The CDR3 protein is CASSLQGARETQYF. As DNA, the CDR3 is TGTGCCAGCAGTCTGCAGGGGGCGAGGGAGACCCAGTACTTC. This chain links TRBV27 with TRBJ2-5, with 8 bases identical to TRBD1. CDR1 is MNHEY, CDR2 SMNVEV, per germline (reference sequence). V shed 5 bases, J shed 5 bases, and the junction held 7 bases outside the gene matches. The length of the CDR3 is 14 residues.

This clonotype was seen a single time. CDR3 nucleotides: TGTGCCATATCAATAGAGGGGCCTCAGCCCCAGCATTTT. This sequence encodes CAISIEGPQPQHF. The rearrangement links TRBV10-3 to TRBJ1-5; weak D call: TRBD1 (5 bases). This CDR3 comprises 13 residues. Trimming removed 9 bases from V and 6 bases from J, with 15 bases in between. Germline CDR1 is ENHRY and CDR2 is SYGVKD.

This clonotype was counted at least ten times. The chain joins TRBV29-1 to TRBJ1-2; 10 nucleotides agree with TRBD1. The CDR3 contains 12 residues. The V gene's germline CDR1 is SQVTM and CDR2 ANQGSEA. The V gene end was trimmed by 6 bases and the J gene end by 4 bases; junction bases not matched to a gene: 2. The CDR3 sequence is CSVDRGGYGYTF. Here the CDR3 DNA reads TGCAGCGTGGACAGGGGGGGCTATGGCTACACCTTC.

In this sample, this clonotype turned up many times. Written as DNA, the CDR3 is TGTGCCAGCACCTCCTTTTGGACCGGGGAGCTGTTTTTT. Protein: CASTSFWTGELFF. The chain carries TRBV12-3 or TRBV12-4 and TRBJ2-2; no reliable D call. Trimming took off 7 bases at V and 5 bases at J, with 11 bases between the two ends. There are 13 residues in the CDR3.

V usage is TRBV2 and J usage is TRBJ2-5, with TRBD1 matching 9 bases. The V gene's germline CDR1 is SNHLY and CDR2 FYNNEI. Trimming took 6 bases from V and 1 from J; bases not matched to a gene: 6. The CDR3 contains 15 residues. CDR3 coding DNA: TGTGCCAGCAGCCTACAGGGGGCGGGCCAAGAGACCCAGTACTTC. It encodes CASSLQGAGQETQYF.

This chain joins TRBV10-1 and TRBJ2-1, with no clear D. Germline CDR1 WNHNN, CDR2 SYGVQD (reference sequence). CDR3 size: 13 residues. V was cut by 4 bases and J by 9 bases, with 13 bases left in between. The chain's CDR3 is CASSVMPGPEQFF. The CDR3 region has the DNA TGCGCCAGCAGTGTAATGCCCGGCCCTGAGCAGTTCTTC.

This clonotype was found many times. In DNA, the CDR3 is TGCGCCAGCAGCCAGCCCGGGACCACCTACAATGAGCAGTTCTTC. It translates to CASSQPGTTYNEQFF. The chain recombines TRBV4-1 with TRBJ2-1, with D perhaps being TRBD1 or TRBD2 (5 bases each). This CDR3 region has 15 residues. Trimming pared 3 bases from V and 2 bases from J, leaving 11 bases between. Looked up from germline, CDR1 is MGHRA and CDR2 is YSYEKL.

This clonotype was counted many times. The chain recombines TRBV12-3 or TRBV12-4 with TRBJ1-2; 12 bases agree with TRBD1. CDR3 size: 13 residues. Trimming cost V 5 bases and J 10 bases; bases outside gene matches: 5. CDR3: CASSLGTGGDYTF. The CDR3 DNA reads as TGTGCCAGCAGTCTCGGGACAGGGGGCGACTACACCTTC.

V usage is TRBV7-2 and J usage is TRBJ1-2; D gene uncertain. Germline CDR1 and CDR2: SGHTA and FQGNSA. CDR3 size: 12 residues. Trimming took 5 bases from V and 5 from J, leaving 9 bases between them. The CDR3 loop reads CASSLGKYGYTF. The CDR3, as DNA: TGTGCCAGCAGCCTCGGGAAATATGGCTACACCTTC.

This clonotype was observed a handful of times. The J gene is TRBJ1-1, the V gene TRBV30; TRBD1 is a possible D gene (5 bases). V gave up 5 bases and J gave up 6 bases, with 16 bases separating them. Per germline, CDR1 GTSNPN and CDR2 SVGIG (reference sequence). The length of the CDR3 is 13 residues. CDR3 sequence reads: CAWGVGRRSEAFF. The CDR3, as DNA: TGTGCCTGGGGGGTGGGGCGGCGATCTGAAGCTTTCTTT.

The rearrangement uses TRBV5-1 and TRBJ1-1; 8 bases map to TRBD1. Germline V gene lookup returns CDR1 SGHRS and CDR2 YFSETQ. The CDR3 extends over 17 amino acids. V trimming: 4 bases; J trimming: 5 bases; junction bases outside the gene matches: 16. CDR3 in DNA: TGCGCCAGCAGCCCGGCGGGGGCCAGGGGGCTGTCTACTGAAGCTTTCTTT. It encodes CASSPAGARGLSTEAFF. Filled out from reference TRBV5-1 and TRBJ1-1, the complete variable domain reads KAGVTQTPRYLIKTRGQQVTLSCSPISGHRSVSWYQQTPGQGLQFLFEYFSETQRNKGNFPGRFSGRQFSNSRSEMNVSTLELGDSALYLCASSPAGARGLSTEAFFGQGTRLTVV.

Ten or more counts support this clonotype. This sequence joins TRBV3-1 and TRBJ2-2; 12 bases are a match to TRBD2. CDR1 is LGHDT, CDR2 YNNKEL, per germline (reference sequence). This CDR3 has 16 residues. With 1 base clipped from V and 6 bases from J, the junction kept 3 bases outside the gene matches. CDR3 sequence reads: CASSQVLAGGPGELFF. The CDR3 DNA is TGTGCCAGCAGCCAAGTCCTAGCGGGAGGGCCCGGGGAGCTGTTTTTT.